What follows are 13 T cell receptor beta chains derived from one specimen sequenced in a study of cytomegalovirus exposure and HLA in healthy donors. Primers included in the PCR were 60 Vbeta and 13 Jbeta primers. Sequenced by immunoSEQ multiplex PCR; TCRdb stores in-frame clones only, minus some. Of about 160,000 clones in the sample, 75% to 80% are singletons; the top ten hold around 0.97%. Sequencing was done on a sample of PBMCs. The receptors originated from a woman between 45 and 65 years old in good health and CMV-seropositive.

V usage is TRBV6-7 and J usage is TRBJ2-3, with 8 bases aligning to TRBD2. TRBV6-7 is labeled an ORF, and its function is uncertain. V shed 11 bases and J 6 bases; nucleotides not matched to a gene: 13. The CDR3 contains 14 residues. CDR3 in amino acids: CAFPGREERDTQYF. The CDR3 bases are TGTGCCTTTCCCGGGCGGGAGGAGCGGGATACGCAGTATTTT.

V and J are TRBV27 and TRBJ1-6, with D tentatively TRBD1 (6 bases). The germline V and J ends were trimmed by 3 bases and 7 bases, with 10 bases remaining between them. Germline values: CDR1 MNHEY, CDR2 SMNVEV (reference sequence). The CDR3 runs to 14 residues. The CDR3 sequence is CASSFPRGNSPLHF. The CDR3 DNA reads TGTGCCAGCAGTTTTCCCAGGGGAAATTCACCCCTCCACTTT.

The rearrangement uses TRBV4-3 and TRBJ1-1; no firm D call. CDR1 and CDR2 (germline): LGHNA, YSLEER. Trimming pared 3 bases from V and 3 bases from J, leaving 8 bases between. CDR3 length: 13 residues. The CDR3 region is CASSQERYTEAFF. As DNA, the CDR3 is TGCGCCAGCAGCCAGGAGAGATACACTGAAGCTTTCTTT.

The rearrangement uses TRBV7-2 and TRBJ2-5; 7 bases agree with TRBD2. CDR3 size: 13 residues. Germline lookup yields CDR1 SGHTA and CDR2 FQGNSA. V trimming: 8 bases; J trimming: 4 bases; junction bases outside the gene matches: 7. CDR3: CASGQRGGETQYF. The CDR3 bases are TGTGCCAGCGGTCAGCGGGGTGGAGAGACCCAGTACTTC. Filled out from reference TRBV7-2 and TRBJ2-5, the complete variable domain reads GAGVSQSPSNKVTEKGKDVELRCDPISGHTALYWYRQSLGQGLEFLIYFQGNSAPDKSGLPSDRFSAERTGGSVSTLTIQRTQQEDSAVYLCASGQRGGETQYFGPGTRLLVL.

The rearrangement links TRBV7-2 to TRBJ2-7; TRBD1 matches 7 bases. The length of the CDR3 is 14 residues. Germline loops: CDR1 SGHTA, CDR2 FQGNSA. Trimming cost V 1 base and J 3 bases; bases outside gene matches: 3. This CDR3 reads CASSLDRGNYEQYF. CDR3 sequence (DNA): TGTGCCAGCAGCTTAGACAGGGGTAACTACGAGCAGTACTTC.

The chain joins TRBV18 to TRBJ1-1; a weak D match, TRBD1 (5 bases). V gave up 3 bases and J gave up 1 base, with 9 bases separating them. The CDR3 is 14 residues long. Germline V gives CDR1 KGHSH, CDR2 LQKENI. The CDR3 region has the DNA TGTGCCAGCTCACCTGGGGCTCCGAACACTGAAGCTTTCTTT. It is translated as CASSPGAPNTEAFF. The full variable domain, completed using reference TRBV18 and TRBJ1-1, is NAGVMQNPRHLVRRRGQEARLRCSPMKGHSHVYWYRQLPEEGLKFMVYLQKENIIDESGMPKERFSAEFPKEGPSILRIQQVVRGDSAAYFCASSPGAPNTEAFFGQGTRLTVV.

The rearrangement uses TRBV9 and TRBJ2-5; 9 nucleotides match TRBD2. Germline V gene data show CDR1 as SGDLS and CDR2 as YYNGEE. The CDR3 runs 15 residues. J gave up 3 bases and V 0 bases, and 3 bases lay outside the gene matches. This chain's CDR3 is CASSVDPSGKETQYF. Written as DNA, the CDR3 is TGTGCCAGCAGCGTAGACCCTAGCGGGAAAGAGACCCAGTACTTC.

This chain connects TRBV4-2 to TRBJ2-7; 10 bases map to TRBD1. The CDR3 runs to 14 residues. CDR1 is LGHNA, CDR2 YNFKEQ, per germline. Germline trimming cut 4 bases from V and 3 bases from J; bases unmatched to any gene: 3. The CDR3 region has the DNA TGTGCCAGCAGCCTAGGACAGGGGGGCTACGAGCAGTACTTC. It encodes CASSLGQGGYEQYF.

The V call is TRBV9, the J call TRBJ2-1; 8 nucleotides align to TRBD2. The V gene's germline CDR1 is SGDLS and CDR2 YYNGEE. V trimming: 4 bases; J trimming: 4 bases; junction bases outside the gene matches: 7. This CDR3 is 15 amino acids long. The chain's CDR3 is CASSPREGLYNEQFF. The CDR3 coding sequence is TGTGCCAGCAGCCCCCGGGAGGGCCTTTACAATGAGCAGTTCTTC.

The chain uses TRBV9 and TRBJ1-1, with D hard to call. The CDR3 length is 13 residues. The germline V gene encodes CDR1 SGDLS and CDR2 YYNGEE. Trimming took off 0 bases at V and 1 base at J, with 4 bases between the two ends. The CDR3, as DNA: TGTGCCAGCAGCGTAGCTCCGAACACTGAAGCTTTCTTT. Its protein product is CASSVAPNTEAFF. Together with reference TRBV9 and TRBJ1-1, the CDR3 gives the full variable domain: DSGVTQTPKHLITATGQRVTLRCSPRSGDLSVYWYQQSLDQGLQFLIQYYNGEERAKGNILERFSAQQFPDLHSELNLSSLELGDSALYFCASSVAPNTEAFFGQGTRLTVV.

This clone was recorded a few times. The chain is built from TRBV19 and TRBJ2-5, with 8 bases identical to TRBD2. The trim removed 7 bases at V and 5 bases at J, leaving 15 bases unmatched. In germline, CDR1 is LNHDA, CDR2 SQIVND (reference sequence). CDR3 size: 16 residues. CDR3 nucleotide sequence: TGTGCCAGTACCCCTGGGGCGGGGGGATTCGTGGAGACCCAGTACTTC. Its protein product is CASTPGAGGFVETQYF.

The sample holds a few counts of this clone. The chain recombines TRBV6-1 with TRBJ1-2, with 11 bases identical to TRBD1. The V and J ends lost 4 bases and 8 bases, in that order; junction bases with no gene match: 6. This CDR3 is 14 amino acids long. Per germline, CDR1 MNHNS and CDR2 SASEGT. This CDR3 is CASSGWGQGGGYTF. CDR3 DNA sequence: TGTGCCAGCAGTGGTTGGGGACAGGGGGGAGGCTACACCTTC.

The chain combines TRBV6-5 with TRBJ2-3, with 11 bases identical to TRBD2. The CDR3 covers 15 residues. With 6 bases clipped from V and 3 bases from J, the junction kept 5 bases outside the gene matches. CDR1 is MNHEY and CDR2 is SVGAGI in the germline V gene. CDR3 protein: CASSKLAGVTDTQYF. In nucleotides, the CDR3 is TGTGCCAGCAGCAAACTAGCGGGAGTGACAGATACGCAGTATTTT.